This T cell receptor beta chain was obtained from a study of blood T cell repertoires in COVID-19. Study context: Samples taken during acute and convalescent COVID-19 were collected in the United States, Italy and Spain. The analysed material was cDNA or gDNA that came from T cells, B-cell-depleted T cells, or PBMCs.

As processed by the authors: Reference gene primers were amplified, and this amplification served to estimate nucleated cell counts. Some clones are missing from TCRdb's copy, which holds only in-frame ones; the method was immunoSEQ multiplex PCR. V and J calls and clone size are given by that table; D and trimming were obtained from the DNA. Of roughly 150,000 clones in the sample, over 75% were seen once. CDR3 length equals 14 residues. Germline-derived CDR1 and CDR2 are LNHDA and SQIVND (reference sequence). V lost 3 bases and J lost 7, with 13 bases in between. This clone was counted only a few times.

The receptor comes from a woman in her thirties or forties with acute or convalescent COVID-19. V and J are TRBV19 and TRBJ1-5, with D maybe TRBD1 (6 bases). Sequencing used peripheral blood. CDR3 coding DNA: TGTGCCAGTAGTATCAGGTCAGGGGAACAGCCCCAGCATTTT. It specifies CASSIRSGEQPQHF. Supplemented by reference TRBV19 and TRBJ1-5, the full variable domain reads DGGITQSPKYLFRKEGQNVTLSCEQNLNHDAMYWYRQDPGQGLRLIYYSQIVNDFQKGDIAEGYSVSREKKESFPLTVTSAQKNPTAFYLCASSIRSGEQPQHFGDGTRLSIL.